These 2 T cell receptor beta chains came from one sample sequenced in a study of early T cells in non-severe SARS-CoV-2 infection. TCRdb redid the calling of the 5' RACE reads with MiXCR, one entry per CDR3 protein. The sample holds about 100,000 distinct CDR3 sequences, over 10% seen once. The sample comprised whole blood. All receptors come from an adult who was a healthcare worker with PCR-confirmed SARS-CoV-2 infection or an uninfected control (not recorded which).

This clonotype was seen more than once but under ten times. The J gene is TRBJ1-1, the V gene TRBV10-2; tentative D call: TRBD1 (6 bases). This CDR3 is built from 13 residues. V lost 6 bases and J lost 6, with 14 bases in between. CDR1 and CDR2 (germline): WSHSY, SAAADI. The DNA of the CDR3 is TGCGCCAGCAGCAGGGGCGGTTTGGCTGAAGCTTTCTTT. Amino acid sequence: CASSRGGLAEAFF.

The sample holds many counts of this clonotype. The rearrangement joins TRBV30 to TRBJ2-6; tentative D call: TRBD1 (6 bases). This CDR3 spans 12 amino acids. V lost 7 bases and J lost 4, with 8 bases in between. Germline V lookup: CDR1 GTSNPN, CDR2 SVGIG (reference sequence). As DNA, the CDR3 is TGTGCCTCCAGGGGAGGGGCCAACGTCCTGACTTTC. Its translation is CASRGGANVLTF. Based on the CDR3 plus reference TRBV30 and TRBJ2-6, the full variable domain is SQTIHQWPATLVQPVGSPLSLECTVEGTSNPNLYWYRQAAGRGLQLLFYSVGIGQISSEVPQNLSASRPQDRQFILSSKKLLLSDSGFYLCASRGGANVLTFGAGSRLTVL.